The clone carrying this T cell receptor (beta chain) was counted a few times. Enrolled during active infection, Seattle patients were then followed longitudinally. The record originates from a study of blood T cell repertoires in COVID-19. About the research overall: Donors in the United States, Italy and Spain gave samples during acute or convalescent COVID-19. Sources were T cells, B-cell-depleted T cells, or PBMCs; the material itself was cDNA or gDNA.

Looked up from germline, CDR1 is SGHAT and CDR2 is FQDESV (reference sequence). V was clipped by 6 bases and J by 6 bases; unmatched bases: 7. The CDR3 runs 14 residues. As handled by the study authors: Researchers report that nucleated cell counts were estimated from reference gene primer amplification. Here immunoSEQ multiplex PCR was the method, and the copy in TCRdb shows in-frame clones only, minus some. V and J calls and clone size are copied from that table; D and trimming were computed from the DNA. The data contain tens of thousands of clones, approximately 90% of them seen just once; the ten biggest clones take up approximately 20%.

This TCR derives from a woman aged 80 or older with COVID-19, enrolled during active disease. The V and J genes are TRBV11-1 and TRBJ2-2; 7 nucleotides agree with TRBD1. The specimen sequenced was peripheral blood. For the CDR3, the DNA is TGTGCCAGCAGGGGACACAGGGGATCCGGGGAGCTGTTTTTT. Translation gives CASRGHRGSGELFF.